The present T cell receptor (beta chain) was sequenced within a study of OX40 agonist ivuxolimab in advanced cancers. For the study in its entirety: Ivuxolimab was a fully human IgG2 agonistic monoclonal antibody targeting the costimulatory receptor OX40 (CD134). Intravenous ivuxolimab was administered to patients every 2 weeks at six dose levels: 0.01, 0.1, 0.3, 1.5, 3 and 10 mg/kg. Of the 50 to 55 patients in dose escalation, about 20 had hepatocellular carcinoma, approximately 15 had melanoma, 9 had renal cell carcinoma and 9 had head and neck cancer. A male proportion of roughly 85% and a mean age of around 60 years, ranging from 23 to 79, were recorded for the dose-escalation cohort. Prior anti-PD-1, anti-PD-L1 or anti-CTLA-4 therapy was permitted, and about two fifths of dose-escalation patients had received checkpoint inhibitors. Three dose-escalation patients achieved partial responses, one with hepatocellular carcinoma and two with cutaneous melanoma. Peripheral TCRbeta sequencing was intended to test whether TCR sequence diversity was altered and clonal T-cell expansion was caused by ivuxolimab. The paper covers the monotherapy dose-escalation part of the phase I ivuxolimab trial, which included N of about 50 patients.

The investigation overall reported the following: The antigen specificity of the peripheral T cells that underwent clonal expansion was not determined. After ivuxolimab, expanded clones were on average more numerous among CD8+ T cells than among CD4+ T cells. Low levels of normalized T-cell clonal expansion were also seen in some patients who did not respond. In the 0.1-3.0 mg/kg groups, partial responders were among the patients with the lowest normalized peripheral clonal expansion, particularly in CD8+ T cells. At doses from 0.1 to 3.0 mg/kg, clonal expansion was seen in both CD4+ and CD8+ blood T cells between baseline and week 6.

The trial excluded patients who had a history of autoimmune disease or who were on systemic immunosuppression. In every dose cohort, peripheral blood was drawn for TCR sequencing at baseline, cycle 4 day 1, and cycle 7 day 1. The samples were drawn from a first-in-human, open-label, multicenter phase I dose-escalation trial of ivuxolimab. The trial enrolled adults with locally advanced or metastatic head and neck squamous cell, hepatocellular, melanoma or renal cell carcinoma. Before TCR sequencing, CD4+ T cells and CD8+ T cells were sorted from peripheral blood as separate populations. Its CDR3 holds 16 amino acids, cysteine through phenylalanine. CDR3 DNA is the only sequence kept; it has 48 bases, read in frame from the first base. Trimmed from V: 1 base; trimmed from J: 6 bases; junction bases lacking a gene match: 5. CDR1 LGHNA and CDR2 YNFKEQ were looked up in the germline V gene. Genomic DNA was isolated from the sorted cells so that the TCRbeta CDR3 region could be sequenced. TCRbeta CDR3 regions were sequenced using the immunoSEQ Assay. The table comes from immuneACCESS by way of TCRdb, which keeps in-frame sequences with V and J called. Part of the clones is missing from these tables; in studies checked, under half for an unresolved V gene and the rest for unknown reasons. This sample lists fewer than 110,000 clones; roughly 90% were detected once. Jointly, the top ten make up approximately 1.2% of the sample.

As for this clone: Its specific antigen is unknown. No base-level quality is on record; no much larger clone is a single base apart.

This TCR derives from an adult with an advanced solid tumor such as melanoma, head and neck, liver or kidney cancer. The sequencing here drew on CD4+ or CD8+ T cells sorted from blood, taken in a trial of the OX40 agonist ivuxolimab. The rearranged segments are TRBV4-2 and TRBJ2-3; a stretch of 12 junction bases matches TRBD2. The bases read TGTGCCAGCAGCCAAGGACTAGCGGGAGTAGGTGATACGCAGTATTTT. Translated, this is CASSQGLAGVGDTQYF.